Below are 20 T cell receptor beta chains sequenced from a single sample in a study of blood T cell repertoires in COVID-19. The assay was immunoSEQ multiplex PCR, and TCRdb's table has in-frame clones only and misses some. Here the sample spans around 440,000 clones, around 89% being singletons. The sample comprised peripheral blood. The receptors originated from a woman in her 50s with COVID-19, enrolled during active disease.

J is TRBJ1-3 and V is TRBV15; maybe TRBD1 (6 bases). From germline, CDR1 is LNHNV and CDR2 YYDKDF (reference sequence). The ends were cut back, 5 bases at V and 2 bases at J, with 10 bases in the middle. This CDR3 contains 14 residues. CDR3 coding DNA: TGTGCCACCAGCCTCAGGGGTGCTGGAAACACCATATATTTT. Translated: CATSLRGAGNTIYF.

The chain employs TRBV2 and TRBJ1-6; D gene ambiguous. The CDR3 is 14 amino acids. The germline V and J ends were trimmed by 1 base and 10 bases, with 11 bases remaining between them. The V gene's germline CDR1 is SNHLY and CDR2 FYNNEI. The CDR3 nucleotides are TGTGCCAGCAGTGAAGTGGGCGGCGGGTCACCCCTCCACTTT. This sequence encodes CASSEVGGGSPLHF.

The CDR3 sequence: CATSRDTGNYGYTF. DNA of the CDR3: TGTGCCACCAGCAGAGATACGGGTAACTATGGCTACACCTTC. This chain uses TRBV15 with TRBJ1-2, with D uncertain. V gave up 0 bases and J gave up 1 base, with 6 bases separating them. Germline V lookup: CDR1 LNHNV, CDR2 YYDKDF (reference sequence). The CDR3 has 14 residues.

The chain couples TRBV9 to TRBJ1-5; no clear D gene. V lost 0 bases, J lost 2 bases, and 12 bases lay in between. The CDR3 extends over 16 amino acids. Germline V gives CDR1 SGDLS, CDR2 YYNGEE. CDR3 protein: CASSVGVGGGNQPQHF. CDR3 DNA sequence: TGTGCCAGCAGCGTAGGGGTAGGAGGAGGCAATCAGCCCCAGCATTTT.

The chain has TRBV12-3 or TRBV12-4 and TRBJ1-4, with no clear D. The CDR3 is 11 residues long. V was clipped by 6 bases and J by 6 bases, with 5 bases between them. The CDR3 DNA is TGTGCCAGCAGGCGGGATGAAAAACTGTTTTTT. This codes for CASRRDEKLFF.

The V call is TRBV9, the J call TRBJ1-5; no reliable D call. Germline-derived CDR1 and CDR2 are SGDLS and YYNGEE. The ends were cut back, 0 bases at V and 4 bases at J, with 8 bases in the middle. The CDR3 consists of 14 residues. In nucleotides, the CDR3 is TGTGCCAGCAGCGTAGGCAGGTCAAATCAGCCCCAGCATTTT. Its translation is CASSVGRSNQPQHF.

The chain has TRBV19 and TRBJ1-5; tentatively, D is TRBD1 (6 bases). The CDR3 is 15 residues long. The V gene lost 6 bases and the J gene lost 4 bases, with 16 bases spanning the gap. Germline assignment: CDR1 LNHDA and CDR2 SQIVND (reference sequence). The CDR3 here is CASSLNRAGNQPQHF. The CDR3 DNA follows: TGTGCCAGTAGCCTAAACAGGGCCGGTAATCAGCCCCAGCATTTT. Full variable domain (outside the CDR3, taken from reference TRBV19 and TRBJ1-5): DGGITQSPKYLFRKEGQNVTLSCEQNLNHDAMYWYRQDPGQGLRLIYYSQIVNDFQKGDIAEGYSVSREKKESFPLTVTSAQKNPTAFYLCASSLNRAGNQPQHFGDGTRLSIL.

The chain employs TRBV29-1 and TRBJ1-5; D is perhaps TRBD1 (5 bases). CDR1 is SQVTM, CDR2 ANQGSEA, per germline. V was pared by 0 bases and J by 2 bases, with 17 bases between. This CDR3 is built from 17 residues. CDR3 in DNA: TGCAGCGTTGAAGAAGGTTCAGGGTATGTTGGCAATCAGCCCCAGCATTTT. This sequence encodes CSVEEGSGYVGNQPQHF.

CDR3 sequence (DNA): TGCGCCAGCAGTGAGAGAGACACCGGGGAGCTGTTTTTT. Its protein product is CASSERDTGELFF. J is TRBJ2-2 and V is TRBV10-2; D not certain. V gave up 2 bases and J gave up 3 bases, with 4 bases separating them. This CDR3 is built from 13 residues. Germline V gene data show CDR1 as WSHSY and CDR2 as SAAADI.

The chain recombines TRBV11-3 with TRBJ2-2; D might be TRBD2 (5 bases). CDR1 SGHNT and CDR2 YENEEA come from the germline V gene. V lost 6 bases and J 8 bases, leaving 10 bases between the germline ends. There are 12 residues in the CDR3. This chain's CDR3 is CASRSREGELFF. In nucleotides, the CDR3 is TGTGCCAGCAGGTCCCGGGAAGGGGAGCTGTTTTTT.

The V gene is TRBV14, the J gene TRBJ1-2; a weak D match, TRBD1 (6 bases). Germline CDR1 and CDR2: SGHDN and FVKESK. V gave up 1 base and J gave up 7 bases, with 16 bases separating them. CDR3 length: 15 amino acids. Here the CDR3 DNA reads TGTGCCAGCAGCCAAGGCGCGACAGGAAGGGGTGGCTACACCTTC. Amino acid sequence: CASSQGATGRGGYTF.

This rearrangement joins TRBV2 to TRBJ2-5; the match to TRBD1 covers 8 bases. V gave up 11 bases and J gave up 5 bases; unmatched junction bases: 10. Germline CDR1 is SNHLY and CDR2 is FYNNEI. The CDR3 contains 13 residues. CDR3 coding DNA: TGTGCCGGCAACCTGGACAGGGTTGAGACCCAGTACTTC. Translation gives CAGNLDRVETQYF.

This chain connects TRBV27 to TRBJ1-1; D is uncertain. The CDR3 covers 15 residues. Germline V gene sequence: CDR1 MNHEY, CDR2 SMNVEV (reference sequence). The V end was cut by 6 bases, the J end by 5 bases, with 19 bases between. The CDR3 nucleotides are TGTGCCAGCAGGTCCCTCGGTCCAACGAGAACTGAAGCTTTCTTT. Translation gives CASRSLGPTRTEAFF.

The chain employs TRBV25-1 and TRBJ1-1; D is undetermined. V dropped 8 bases and J dropped 4 bases, with 5 bases sitting between them. The CDR3 has 10 amino acids. The germline gives CDR1 MGHDK, CDR2 SYGVNS. CDR3 protein: CASLPTEAFF. CDR3 nucleotide sequence: TGTGCCAGCCTTCCCACTGAAGCTTTCTTT.

The chain links TRBV4-1 to TRBJ1-2; possibly TRBD1 for D (5 bases). This CDR3 contains 16 residues. V lost 1 base to trimming and J lost 5 bases, with 17 bases between them. CDR1 and CDR2 (germline): MGHRA, YSYEKL. This chain's CDR3 is CASSQGGSGRKYGYTF. The CDR3 coding sequence is TGCGCCAGCAGCCAAGGGGGCTCGGGTCGTAAATATGGCTACACCTTC.

The rearrangement links TRBV6-2 or TRBV6-3 to TRBJ2-3, with TRBD2 identical over 13 bases. CDR3 length: 16 amino acids. Germline assignment: CDR1 MNHEY and CDR2 SVGEGT. V dropped 5 bases and J dropped 5; count of bases not matched to a gene: 7. CDR3 in amino acids: CASSQILAGGQDTQYF. The CDR3 coding sequence is TGTGCCAGCAGTCAAATACTAGCGGGGGGGCAAGATACGCAGTATTTT.

The chain employs TRBV7-3 and TRBJ2-7; D perhaps matches TRBD1 (6 bases). Germline CDR1 and CDR2: SGHTA and FQGTGA. The CDR3 has 15 residues. V lost 7 bases and J 2 bases, leaving 18 bases between the germline ends. CDR3 DNA: TGTGCCAGCAATTGGATGGGACACCTGACCTACGAGCAGTACTTC. It translates to CASNWMGHLTYEQYF.

The gene calls are TRBV5-6 and TRBJ2-3; tentative D call: TRBD1 (6 bases). This CDR3 contains 16 residues. V was trimmed by 1 base and J by 3 bases, leaving 15 bases between them. Germline-derived CDR1 and CDR2 are SGHDT and YYEEEE. DNA of the CDR3: TGTGCCAGCAGCTTGACTGTGGACAGTAAAACAGATACGCAGTATTTT. This gives the protein CASSLTVDSKTDTQYF.

This chain joins TRBV11-2 and TRBJ1-1; perhaps TRBD1 as D (6 bases). Trimming pared 5 bases from V and 4 bases from J, leaving 20 bases between. Germline V gives CDR1 SGHAT, CDR2 FQNNGV. The CDR3 has 16 residues. Here the CDR3 reads CASSRGGGGGGTEAFF. DNA for the CDR3: TGTGCCAGCAGCCGCGGCGGGGGAGGGGGTGGCACTGAAGCTTTCTTT.

This clone was found once. This rearrangement joins TRBV11-2 to TRBJ2-3; D perhaps matches TRBD1 (7 bases). Germline assignment: CDR1 SGHAT and CDR2 FQNNGV. This CDR3 contains 15 residues. The V end was cut by 1 base, the J end by 4 bases, with 12 bases between. CDR3 region: CASSLVSRGADTQYF. CDR3 DNA: TGTGCCAGCAGCTTAGTCAGCAGGGGGGCAGATACGCAGTATTTT.